What follows are 27 T cell receptor beta chains derived from one specimen sequenced in a study of CD8 T cells in ankylosing spondylitis. Each CDR3 protein gets one entry after TCRdb re-called the 5' RACE reads with MiXCR. The sample has 650,000 to 800,000 distinct CDR3 sequences, around 20% seen once. Study outcomes and limitations: The study identified a TCR beta motif of fewer than 10 highly homologous variants that appeared characteristic of ankylosing spondylitis blood.

Antigen specificity for these receptors is unknown. The sequenced sample was blood, either unsorted or a sorted T cell fraction (not recorded which). All receptors derive from a male donor with ankylosing spondylitis.

This clonotype was recorded a few times. The gene calls are TRBV5-1 and TRBJ1-1; 8 bases are a match to TRBD1. The CDR3 loop spans 14 amino acids. V dropped 2 bases and J dropped 3; count of bases not matched to a gene: 3. Looked up from germline, CDR1 is SGHRS and CDR2 is YFSETQ. The CDR3 coding sequence is TGCGCCAGCAGCTTACAGGGGGATTACACTGAAGCTTTCTTT. Protein product: CASSLQGDYTEAFF.

This rearrangement joins TRBV5-6 to TRBJ1-2, with 7 positions matching TRBD1. The CDR3 totals 13 residues. CDR1 and CDR2 (germline): SGHDT, YYEEEE. With V trimmed by 2 bases and J by 7 bases, 5 bases remained unmatched. Here the CDR3 DNA reads TGTGCCAGCAGCTTCCCGACAGGGATTGGCTACACCTTC. Translating gives CASSFPTGIGYTF.

The rearrangement links TRBV14 to TRBJ2-5, with TRBD2 matching over 8 bases. V trimming: 4 bases; J trimming: 9 bases; junction bases outside the gene matches: 7. Germline V gives CDR1 SGHDN, CDR2 FVKESK. The CDR3 sequence is 13 residues long. This CDR3 reads CASSLGTSGPQYF. The CDR3, as DNA: TGTGCCAGCAGCCTCGGGACTAGTGGGCCCCAGTACTTC.

The genes are TRBV12-3 or TRBV12-4 and TRBJ1-2, with 10 nucleotides matching TRBD1. The V segment lost 3 bases and the J segment 8 bases; nucleotides outside the gene matches: 12. The CDR3 covers 16 residues. In DNA, the CDR3 is TGTGCCAGCAGTTTCGCCACGGGACAGGGGCTGGTGGGCTACACCTTC. Translating it yields CASSFATGQGLVGYTF.

V usage is TRBV29-1 and J usage is TRBJ1-3; D remains ambiguous. The CDR3 runs to 14 residues. In germline, CDR1 is SQVTM, CDR2 ANQGSEA. V was shortened by 1 base and J by 0 bases, with 7 bases between the two germline ends. The CDR3 loop is CSVEAQSSGNTIYF. The CDR3, as DNA: TGCAGCGTTGAAGCCCAGAGCTCTGGAAACACCATATATTTT. Looking up the rest from reference TRBV29-1 and TRBJ1-3 gives the full variable domain: SAVISQKPSRDICQRGTSLTIQCQVDSQVTMMFWYRQQPGQSLTLIATANQGSEATYESGFVIDKFPISRPNLTFSTLTVSNMSPEDSSIYLCSVEAQSSGNTIYFGEGSWLTVV.

The rearrangement links TRBV7-2 to TRBJ2-7; D remains ambiguous. CDR3 length: 15 amino acids. Germline V gene sequence: CDR1 SGHTA, CDR2 FQGNSA. The ends were cut back, 5 bases at V and 3 bases at J, with 17 bases in the middle. CDR3 nucleotide sequence: TGTGCCAGCAGCGACCCCAACCCAAACTTCTACGAGCAGTACTTC. Residues: CASSDPNPNFYEQYF.

The rearrangement joins TRBV9 to TRBJ2-7; D is unresolved. Germline loops: CDR1 SGDLS, CDR2 YYNGEE. CDR3 length equals 14 residues. The V and J ends lost 4 bases and 4 bases respectively, with 15 bases between them. This CDR3 is CASSPGLQEYEQYF. The CDR3 nucleotides read TGTGCCAGCAGCCCCGGGCTTCAGGAGTACGAGCAGTACTTC.

The chain combines TRBV20-1 with TRBJ2-7; possible D gene TRBD1, 6 bases. The CDR3 extends over 13 amino acids. Between the trimmed V and J ends, which lost 4 bases and 2 bases, there was a span of 12 bases. Germline CDR1 is DFQATT and CDR2 is SNEGSKA (reference sequence). CDR3 nucleotides: TGCAGTGCTATTCCAGGGGACCCCTACGAGCAGTACTTC. Encoded protein: CSAIPGDPYEQYF.

This clonotype was seen a handful of times. The rearrangement joins TRBV9 to TRBJ1-2, with TRBD1 identical over 7 bases. CDR1 is SGDLS, CDR2 YYNGEE, per germline. The trim removed 0 bases at V and 2 bases at J, leaving 4 bases unmatched. The CDR3 loop spans 15 amino acids. The CDR3, as DNA: TGTGCCAGCAGCGTAGGAGCAGGGGGAAACTATGGCTACACCTTC. It translates to CASSVGAGGNYGYTF.

The chain uses TRBV7-2 and TRBJ2-7; TRBD1 matches 9 bases. The V gene end was trimmed by 5 bases and the J gene end by 2 bases; junction bases not matched to a gene: 7. Germline CDR1 reads SGHTA; CDR2 reads FQGNSA. The CDR3 is made up of 15 amino acids. The CDR3, as DNA: TGTGCCAGCAGCCACGACGGGACAGGGACCTACGAGCAGTACTTC. This gives the protein CASSHDGTGTYEQYF.

This chain connects TRBV12-3 or TRBV12-4 to TRBJ2-7, with D maybe TRBD1 (6 bases). The CDR3 spans 15 residues. The V and J ends lost 5 bases and 3 bases respectively, with 17 bases between them. The CDR3 DNA reads TGTGCCAGCAGTCCTAAGGGGGACCTCCGCTACGAGCAGTACTTC. As protein: CASSPKGDLRYEQYF.

The V call is TRBV11-2, the J call TRBJ2-2; TRBD2 aligns across 12 bases. Unmatched junction bases numbered 9, after V lost 5 bases and J lost 8 bases. The CDR3 is 16 residues long. Germline CDR1 SGHAT, CDR2 FQNNGV. For the CDR3, the DNA is TGTGCCAGCAGCCCCCGACTAGCGGGAGCTTCAGGGGAGCTGTTTTTT. It encodes CASSPRLAGASGELFF.

This clonotype was observed a few times. Germline and junction disagree at one end, which may indicate a read error. The chain couples TRBV5-6 to TRBJ2-4; possibly TRBD1 for D (6 bases). This CDR3 has 11 residues. CDR1 and CDR2 (germline): SGHDT, YYEEEE. CDR3 protein: CASSSGTYRDF. CDR3 coding DNA: TGTGCCAGCAGCTCTGGGACCTACAGGGACTTC.

This clonotype has a count of ten or more. The rearrangement links TRBV5-1 to TRBJ1-1; D unclear. The ends were cut back, 0 bases at V and 0 bases at J, with 12 bases in the middle. The CDR3 loop spans 16 amino acids. Germline lookup yields CDR1 SGHRS and CDR2 YFSETQ. The CDR3 DNA reads as TGCGCCAGCAGCTTGGGTTATGGGTTCATGAACACTGAAGCTTTCTTT. This codes for CASSLGYGFMNTEAFF. The full variable domain, with the rest looked up from reference TRBV5-1 and TRBJ1-1, is KAGVTQTPRYLIKTRGQQVTLSCSPISGHRSVSWYQQTPGQGLQFLFEYFSETQRNKGNFPGRFSGRQFSNSRSEMNVSTLELGDSALYLCASSLGYGFMNTEAFFGQGTRLTVV.

The chain couples TRBV5-1 to TRBJ1-4; D unresolved. V lost 0 bases, J lost 9 bases, and 15 bases lay in between. Germline V gives CDR1 SGHRS, CDR2 YFSETQ. The CDR3 has 15 residues. The CDR3 nucleotides read TGCGCCAGCAGCTTGGACGGCCTGGTCTCGAAAAAACTGTTTTTT. Encoded protein: CASSLDGLVSKKLFF.

This clonotype was observed many times. This chain joins TRBV12-3 or TRBV12-4 and TRBJ1-1; a possible D gene is TRBD1 (5 bases). Trimming shortened V by 5 bases and J by 2 bases, and 12 bases separated the two germline ends. The CDR3 loop spans 14 amino acids. CDR3 residues: CASSPQGVNTEAFF. The CDR3 nucleotides read TGTGCCAGCAGTCCTCAGGGAGTCAACACTGAAGCTTTCTTT.

The V gene is TRBV12-3 or TRBV12-4, the J gene TRBJ1-6; D is perhaps TRBD1 (6 bases). There are 15 residues in the CDR3. The V end was cut by 5 bases, the J end by 7 bases, with 15 bases between. This CDR3 is CASSHEGRGNSPLHF. CDR3 sequence (DNA): TGTGCCAGCAGTCACGAGGGCAGGGGCAATTCACCCCTCCACTTT.

This clonotype was seen at least ten times. The chain couples TRBV27 to TRBJ2-3; 9 bases are shared with TRBD1. The germline CDR1 and CDR2 sequences are MNHEY and SMNVEV (reference sequence). V was clipped by 3 bases and J by 2 bases; unmatched bases: 3. The CDR3 is 15 amino acids. The CDR3 protein is CASSFGQGLTDTQYF. The CDR3 bases are TGTGCCAGCAGTTTTGGACAGGGGCTCACAGATACGCAGTATTTT.

The chain has TRBV9 and TRBJ2-5; D may match TRBD1 or TRBD2 (5 bases each). Looked up from germline, CDR1 is SGDLS and CDR2 is YYNGEE. The CDR3 spans 14 residues. V was shortened by 2 bases and J by 3 bases, with 11 bases between the two germline ends. The CDR3 loop reads CASSVWDGKETQYF. The CDR3, as DNA: TGTGCCAGCAGCGTTTGGGACGGGAAAGAGACCCAGTACTTC.

The rearrangement links TRBV4-3 to TRBJ2-1; 8 nucleotides agree with TRBD2. Germline loops: CDR1 LGHNA, CDR2 YSLEER. The length of the CDR3 is 14 residues. V was pared by 2 bases and J by 6 bases, with 3 bases of the junction left unmatched. CDR3 residues: CASSQSGLVNEQFF. The CDR3 DNA reads as TGCGCCAGCAGCCAATCGGGACTAGTCAATGAGCAGTTCTTC.

In its sample, this clonotype was seen many times. V usage is TRBV4-3 and J usage is TRBJ2-2; 7 bases map to TRBD2. CDR1 and CDR2 (germline): LGHNA, YSLEER. With 2 bases clipped from V and 6 bases from J, the junction kept 9 bases outside the gene matches. CDR3 length: 16 residues. The CDR3: CASSQTSVKGAGELFF. The CDR3 DNA follows: TGCGCCAGCAGCCAAACTAGCGTTAAGGGTGCCGGGGAGCTGTTTTTT.

Many counts were recorded for this clonotype. The chain links TRBV29-1 to TRBJ1-1; 10 bases line up with TRBD1. The CDR3 extends over 13 amino acids. The ends lost 4 bases at V and 3 bases at J; junction bases unmatched: 2. Germline V lookup: CDR1 SQVTM, CDR2 ANQGSEA. The CDR3 spells CSVVTGGYTEAFF. The CDR3 DNA sequence: TGCAGCGTTGTGACAGGGGGCTACACTGAAGCTTTCTTT.

The chain couples TRBV5-6 to TRBJ2-1; maybe TRBD1 (6 bases). Germline V gene data show CDR1 as SGHDT and CDR2 as YYEEEE. This CDR3 comprises 13 residues. Trimming cost V 3 bases and J 5 bases, with 9 bases left between them. In DNA, the CDR3 is TGTGCCAGCAGCTGGACAGTGAACAATGAGCAGTTCTTC. Its translation is CASSWTVNNEQFF.

The rearrangement joins TRBV18 to TRBJ2-3; D is unresolved. This CDR3 spans 15 amino acids. With 6 bases removed from V and 4 bases from J, the gap between germline ends came to 17 bases. CDR1 and CDR2 from the germline V gene are KGHSH and LQKENI. The DNA of the CDR3 is TGTGCCAGCTCCCTTATGGCAGAATCGGCAGATACGCAGTATTTT. Encoded protein: CASSLMAESADTQYF. The full variable domain, completed using reference TRBV18 and TRBJ2-3, is NAGVMQNPRHLVRRRGQEARLRCSPMKGHSHVYWYRQLPEEGLKFMVYLQKENIIDESGMPKERFSAEFPKEGPSILRIQQVVRGDSAAYFCASSLMAESADTQYFGPGTRLTVL.

The sample holds many counts of this clonotype. V is TRBV12-3 or TRBV12-4 and J is TRBJ2-1, with TRBD2 identical over 10 bases. Germline trimming cut 11 bases from V and 7 bases from J; bases unmatched to any gene: 5. CDR3 length equals 12 residues. CDR3 nucleotide sequence: TGTGCCGTCCTAGCGGGGGTGAATGAGCAGTTCTTC. This translates into CAVLAGVNEQFF.

This clonotype was observed at least ten times. This chain uses TRBV7-8 with TRBJ1-1; no clear D gene. The V end lost 5 bases, the J end lost 8 bases, and 9 bases lay between the germline ends. The CDR3 contains 11 residues. Germline V CDR1 and CDR2: SGHVS, FQNEAQ. CDR3 DNA: TGTGCCAGCAGCATACGAACGGAAGCTTTCTTT. Translated, it gives CASSIRTEAFF.

The chain recombines TRBV11-3 with TRBJ2-1, with 10 bases lining up with TRBD2. Germline V gene sequence: CDR1 SGHNT, CDR2 YENEEA. After removal of 3 bases from V and 8 bases from J, the junction contained 7 bases not matched to a gene. This CDR3 comprises 15 residues. CDR3 amino acids: CASSFPGLASDEQFF. As DNA, the CDR3 is TGTGCCAGCAGCTTCCCGGGACTAGCGTCCGATGAGCAGTTCTTC. Based on the CDR3 plus reference TRBV11-3 and TRBJ2-1, the full variable domain is EAGVVQSPRYKIIEKKQPVAFWCNPISGHNTLYWYLQNLGQGPELLIRYENEEAVDDSQLPKDRFSAERLKGVDSTLKIQPAELGDSAVYLCASSFPGLASDEQFFGPGTRLTVL.